The 3 T cell receptor beta chains listed next were all sequenced from one sample in a study of shared clonotypes between healthy human individuals. The protocol was immunoSEQ multiplex PCR, while the TCRdb copy is restricted to in-frame clones and leaves out a portion. The sample carries approximately 1,500,000 clones, around 97% recorded once. The specimen sequenced was naive CD4+ T cells sorted from blood. Specified subset: CD45RA+ positively selected. The receptors originated from a man aged 25 to 40 in good health.

This sequence joins TRBV18 and TRBJ1-6; D is perhaps TRBD1 (6 bases). The germline V and J ends were trimmed by 3 bases and 7 bases, with 13 bases remaining between them. Germline V gene data show CDR1 as KGHSH and CDR2 as LQKENI. CDR3 size: 15 residues. The CDR3 region has the DNA TGTGCCAGCTCACCGGGAAGACAGGCAAATTCACCCCTCCACTTT. This codes for CASSPGRQANSPLHF.

The count of this clone is one. The rearrangement links TRBV27 to TRBJ2-1, with TRBD2 as a possible D gene (5 bases). The CDR3 covers 12 residues. Trimming took off 5 bases at V and 8 bases at J, with 10 bases between the two ends. CDR1 is MNHEY, CDR2 SMNVEV, per germline (reference sequence). The CDR3 region has the DNA TGTGCCAGCAGTAAACTAGGTCATGAGCAGTTCTTC. Translated, it gives CASSKLGHEQFF.

The chain has TRBV5-6 and TRBJ2-6; no reliable D call. V gave up 0 bases and J gave up 3 bases, with 13 bases separating them. The CDR3 is made up of 17 amino acids. CDR1 is SGHDT, CDR2 YYEEEE, per germline. CDR3 sequence (DNA): TGTGCCAGCAGCTTGGGGTTTCTGTTCTTTGGGGCCAACGTCCTGACTTTC. This gives the protein CASSLGFLFFGANVLTF.